This T cell receptor (beta chain) was documented in a study of shared clonotypes between healthy human individuals. CD45RO-negative, CCR7-selected cells formed the naive CD8 fraction, which excluded terminally differentiated effector memory CD45RA+ cells. Original methodology: Filtering differed for immunoSEQ, which gave only junction sequences without quality scores. This table comes from immunoSEQ multiplex PCR, and its TCRdb copy is limited to in-frame clones, with some not included. That table furnishes V, J and clone size, whereas the DNA furnished D and trimming. The table lists some 2 million clones, about 95% of them singletons. The CDR3 consists of 13 residues. Trimming removed 3 bases from V and 0 bases from J, with 6 bases in between. Germline V CDR1 and CDR2: SGHAT, FQNNGV.

This chain uses TRBV11-2 with TRBJ2-7; D not resolved. Sequenced input: naive CD8+ T cells sorted from blood. The receptor was isolated from a man in his late teens or twenties in good health. As DNA, the CDR3 is TGTGCCAGCAGCTTCAGACCCTCCTACGAGCAGTACTTC. Translation gives CASSFRPSYEQYF.